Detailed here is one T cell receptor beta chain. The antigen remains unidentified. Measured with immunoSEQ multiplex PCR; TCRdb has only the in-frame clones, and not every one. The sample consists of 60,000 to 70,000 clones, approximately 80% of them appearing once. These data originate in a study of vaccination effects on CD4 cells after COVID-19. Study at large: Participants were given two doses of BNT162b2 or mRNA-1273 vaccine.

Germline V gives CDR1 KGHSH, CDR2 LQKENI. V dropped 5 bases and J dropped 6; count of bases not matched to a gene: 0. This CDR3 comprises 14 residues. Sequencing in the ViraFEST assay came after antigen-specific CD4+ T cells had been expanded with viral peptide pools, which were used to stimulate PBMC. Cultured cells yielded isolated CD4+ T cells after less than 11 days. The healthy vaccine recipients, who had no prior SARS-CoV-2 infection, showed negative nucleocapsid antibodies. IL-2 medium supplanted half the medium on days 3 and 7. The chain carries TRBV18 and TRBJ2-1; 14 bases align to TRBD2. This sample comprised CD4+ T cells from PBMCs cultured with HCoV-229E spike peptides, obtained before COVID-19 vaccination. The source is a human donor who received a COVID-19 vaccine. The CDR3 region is CASSGLAGGNEQFF. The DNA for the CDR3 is TGTGCCAGCTCAGGACTAGCGGGGGGCAATGAGCAGTTCTTC.